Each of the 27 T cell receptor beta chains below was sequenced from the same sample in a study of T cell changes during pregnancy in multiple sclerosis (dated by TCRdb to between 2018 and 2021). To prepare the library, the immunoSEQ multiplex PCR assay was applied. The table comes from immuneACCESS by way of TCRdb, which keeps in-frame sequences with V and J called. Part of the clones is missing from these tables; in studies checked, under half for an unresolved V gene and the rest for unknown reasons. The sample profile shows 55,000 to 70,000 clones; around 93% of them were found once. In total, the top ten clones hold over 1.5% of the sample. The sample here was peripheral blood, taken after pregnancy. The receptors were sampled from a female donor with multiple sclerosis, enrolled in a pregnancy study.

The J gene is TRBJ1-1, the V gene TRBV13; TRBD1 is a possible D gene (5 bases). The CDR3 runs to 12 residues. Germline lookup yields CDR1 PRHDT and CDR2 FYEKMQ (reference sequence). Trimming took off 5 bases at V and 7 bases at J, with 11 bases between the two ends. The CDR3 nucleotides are TGTGCCAGCAGCCGGCGGACACTTGAAGCTTTCTTT. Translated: CASSRRTLEAFF.

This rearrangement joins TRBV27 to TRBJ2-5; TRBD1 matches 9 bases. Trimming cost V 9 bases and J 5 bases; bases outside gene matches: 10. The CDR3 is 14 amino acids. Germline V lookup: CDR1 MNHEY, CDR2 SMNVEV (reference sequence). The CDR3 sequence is CARKDRGVVETQYF. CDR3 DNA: TGTGCCAGGAAAGACAGGGGGGTCGTGGAGACCCAGTACTTC.

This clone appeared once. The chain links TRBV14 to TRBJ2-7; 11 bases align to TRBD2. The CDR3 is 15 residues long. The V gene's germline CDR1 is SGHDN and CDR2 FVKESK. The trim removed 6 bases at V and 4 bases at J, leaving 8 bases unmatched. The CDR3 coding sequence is TGTGCCAGCAGTCCAAGGGGACTAGCGGCGTACGAGCAGTACTTC. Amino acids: CASSPRGLAAYEQYF.

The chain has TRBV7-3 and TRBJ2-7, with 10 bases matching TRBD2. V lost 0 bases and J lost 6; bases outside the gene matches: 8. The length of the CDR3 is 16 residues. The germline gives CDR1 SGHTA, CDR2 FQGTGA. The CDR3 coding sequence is TGTGCCAGCAGCTTAACCCCCGGGACTAGCGTTGGCGAGCAGTACTTC. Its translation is CASSLTPGTSVGEQYF.

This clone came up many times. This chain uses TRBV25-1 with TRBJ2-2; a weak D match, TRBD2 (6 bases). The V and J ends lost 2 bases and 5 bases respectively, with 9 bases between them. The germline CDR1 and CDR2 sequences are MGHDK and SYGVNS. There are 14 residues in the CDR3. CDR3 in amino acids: CASSEGEDTGELFF. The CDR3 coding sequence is TGTGCCAGCAGTGAAGGGGAGGATACCGGGGAGCTGTTTTTT.

CDR3 coding DNA: TGTGCCAGCAGCTTAGGTCTTAGCGGGGGTTACAATGAGCAGTTCTTC. Its protein is CASSLGLSGGYNEQFF. The chain uses TRBV11-1 and TRBJ2-1; 9 bases match TRBD2. Germline CDR1 and CDR2: SGHAT and FQDESV (reference sequence). The CDR3 sequence is 16 residues long. The ends lost 1 base at V and 4 bases at J; junction bases unmatched: 5. The full variable domain, its missing parts supplied by reference TRBV11-1 and TRBJ2-1, is EAEVAQSPRYKITEKSQAVAFWCDPISGHATLYWYRQILGQGPELLVQFQDESVVDDSQLPKDRFSAERLKGVDSTLKIQPAELGDSAMYLCASSLGLSGGYNEQFFGPGTRLTVL.

Here the CDR3 DNA reads TGTGCCAGCAGTGAAAACGCACTCAACTATGGCTACACCTTC. It specifies CASSENALNYGYTF. This chain links TRBV6-1 with TRBJ1-2; D unresolved. The germline V and J ends were trimmed by 2 bases and 2 bases, with 9 bases remaining between them. Germline loops: CDR1 MNHNS, CDR2 SASEGT. The CDR3 sequence is 14 residues long.

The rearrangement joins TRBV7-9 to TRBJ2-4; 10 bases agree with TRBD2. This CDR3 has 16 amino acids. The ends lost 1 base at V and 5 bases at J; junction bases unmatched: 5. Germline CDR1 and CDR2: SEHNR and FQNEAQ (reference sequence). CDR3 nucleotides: TGTGCCAGCAGCTTAGGGGCTAGCGGGAGCGAAAACATTCAGTACTTC. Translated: CASSLGASGSENIQYF. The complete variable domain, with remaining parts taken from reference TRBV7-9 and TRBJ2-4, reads DTGVSQNPRHKITKRGQNVTFRCDPISEHNRLYWYRQTLGQGPEFLTYFQNEAQLEKSRLLSDRFSAERPKGSFSTLEIQRTEQGDSAMYLCASSLGASGSENIQYFGAGTRLSVL.

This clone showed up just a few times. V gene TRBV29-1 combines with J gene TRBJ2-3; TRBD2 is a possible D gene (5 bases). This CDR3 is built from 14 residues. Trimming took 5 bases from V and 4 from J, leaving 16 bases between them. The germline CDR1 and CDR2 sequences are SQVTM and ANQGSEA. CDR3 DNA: TGCAGCGTTCGGACTGGATTAGAATCAGATACGCAGTATTTT. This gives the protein CSVRTGLESDTQYF.

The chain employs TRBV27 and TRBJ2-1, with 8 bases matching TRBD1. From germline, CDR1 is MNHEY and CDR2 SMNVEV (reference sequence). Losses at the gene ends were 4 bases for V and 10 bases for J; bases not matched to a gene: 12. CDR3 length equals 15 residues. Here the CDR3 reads CASSSGQAGGSEQFF. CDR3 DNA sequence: TGTGCCAGCAGTTCGGGACAGGCGGGCGGTAGCGAGCAGTTCTTC.

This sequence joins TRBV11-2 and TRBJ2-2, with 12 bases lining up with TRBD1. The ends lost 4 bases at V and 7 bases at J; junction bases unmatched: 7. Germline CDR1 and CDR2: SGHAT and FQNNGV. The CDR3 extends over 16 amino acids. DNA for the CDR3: TGTGCCAGCAGCTACCCGGGACAGGGGGCGGGCGGGGAGCTGTTTTTT. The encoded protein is CASSYPGQGAGGELFF. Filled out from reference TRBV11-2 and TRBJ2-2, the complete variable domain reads EAGVAQSPRYKIIEKRQSVAFWCNPISGHATLYWYQQILGQGPKLLIQFQNNGVVDDSQLPKDRFSAERLKGVDSTLKIQPAKLEDSAVYLCASSYPGQGAGGELFFGEGSRLTVL.

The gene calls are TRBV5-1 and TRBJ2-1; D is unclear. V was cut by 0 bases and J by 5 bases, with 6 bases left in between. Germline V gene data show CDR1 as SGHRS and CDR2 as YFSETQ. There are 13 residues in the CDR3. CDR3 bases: TGCGCCAGCAGCTTGGACAATAACAATGAGCAGTTCTTC. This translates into CASSLDNNNEQFF.

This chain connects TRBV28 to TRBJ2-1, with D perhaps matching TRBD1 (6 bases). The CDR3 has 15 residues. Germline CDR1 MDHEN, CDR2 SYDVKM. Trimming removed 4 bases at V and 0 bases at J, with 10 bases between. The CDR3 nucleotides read TGTGCCAGCAGTTCTCACAGGGTCTCCTACAATGAGCAGTTCTTC. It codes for CASSSHRVSYNEQFF.

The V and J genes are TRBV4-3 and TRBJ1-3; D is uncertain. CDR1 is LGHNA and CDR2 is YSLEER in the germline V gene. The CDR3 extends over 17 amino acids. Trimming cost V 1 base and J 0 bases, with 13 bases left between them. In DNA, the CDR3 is TGCGCCAGCAGCCAAGGCCCCCTAAGCCTCTCTGGAAACACCATATATTTT. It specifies CASSQGPLSLSGNTIYF.

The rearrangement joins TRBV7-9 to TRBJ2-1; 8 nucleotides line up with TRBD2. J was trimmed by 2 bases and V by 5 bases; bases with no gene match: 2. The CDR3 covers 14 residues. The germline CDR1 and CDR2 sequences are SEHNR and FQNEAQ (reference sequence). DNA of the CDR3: TGTGCCAGCAGCCGGGAGGGCCCCTACAATGAGCAGTTCTTC. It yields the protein CASSREGPYNEQFF. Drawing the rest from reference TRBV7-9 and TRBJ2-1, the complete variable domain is DTGVSQNPRHKITKRGQNVTFRCDPISEHNRLYWYRQTLGQGPEFLTYFQNEAQLEKSRLLSDRFSAERPKGSFSTLEIQRTEQGDSAMYLCASSREGPYNEQFFGPGTRLTVL.

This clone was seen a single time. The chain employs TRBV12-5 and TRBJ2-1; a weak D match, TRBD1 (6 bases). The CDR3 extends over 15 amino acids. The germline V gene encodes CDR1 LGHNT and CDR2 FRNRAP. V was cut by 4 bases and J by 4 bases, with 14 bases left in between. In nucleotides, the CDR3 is TGTGCTAGTGGTTCATCGGGACACCTATACAATGAGCAGTTCTTC. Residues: CASGSSGHLYNEQFF.

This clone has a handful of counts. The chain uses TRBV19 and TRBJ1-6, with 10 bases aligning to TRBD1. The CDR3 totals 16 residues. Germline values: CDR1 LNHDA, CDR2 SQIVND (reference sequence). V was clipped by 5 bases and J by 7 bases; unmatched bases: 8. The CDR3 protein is CASSRGTGAKNSPLHF. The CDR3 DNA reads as TGTGCCAGTAGTCGGGGGACAGGGGCGAAAAATTCACCCCTCCACTTT.

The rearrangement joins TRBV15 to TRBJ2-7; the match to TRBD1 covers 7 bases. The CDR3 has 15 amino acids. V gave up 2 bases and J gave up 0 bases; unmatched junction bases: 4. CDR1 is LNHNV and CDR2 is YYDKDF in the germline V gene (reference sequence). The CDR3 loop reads CATSRSAGGSYEQYF. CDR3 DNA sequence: TGTGCCACCAGCAGATCTGCAGGGGGCTCCTACGAGCAGTACTTC.

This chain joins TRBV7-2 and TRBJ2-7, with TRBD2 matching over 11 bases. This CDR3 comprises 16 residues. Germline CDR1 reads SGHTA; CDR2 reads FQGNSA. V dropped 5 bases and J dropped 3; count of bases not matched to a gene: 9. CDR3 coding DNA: TGTGCCAGCAGCGAACATCCGGGACTAGCGGTCTACGAGCAGTACTTC. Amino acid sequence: CASSEHPGLAVYEQYF.

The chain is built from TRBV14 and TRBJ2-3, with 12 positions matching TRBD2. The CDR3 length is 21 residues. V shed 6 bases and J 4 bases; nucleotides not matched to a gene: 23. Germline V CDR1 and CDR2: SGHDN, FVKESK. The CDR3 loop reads CASRRRIGPLTSGSIADTQYF. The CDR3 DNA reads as TGTGCCAGCAGGCGTCGAATTGGTCCCCTGACTAGCGGGAGTATAGCAGATACGCAGTATTTT.

Written as DNA, the CDR3 is TGTGCCAGCTCAACTCTGGACAGGAACACTGAAGCTTTCTTT. This codes for CASSTLDRNTEAFF. The chain links TRBV18 to TRBJ1-1, with a tentative D call TRBD1 (6 bases). Germline assignment: CDR1 KGHSH and CDR2 LQKENI. This CDR3 has 14 residues. Trimming removed 5 bases at V and 1 base at J, with 11 bases between.

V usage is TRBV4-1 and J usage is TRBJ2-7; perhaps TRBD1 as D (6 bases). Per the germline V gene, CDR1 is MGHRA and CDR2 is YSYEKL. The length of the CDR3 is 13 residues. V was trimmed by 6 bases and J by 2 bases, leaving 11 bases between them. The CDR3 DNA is TGCGCCAGCAGTACAGGGACCGCCTACGAGCAGTACTTC. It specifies CASSTGTAYEQYF.

The CDR3 reads CASSIQIETSGYTF. The CDR3 DNA reads TGTGCCAGTAGTATTCAGATCGAAACAAGTGGCTACACCTTC. The chain has TRBV19 and TRBJ1-2, with D uncertain. In germline, CDR1 is LNHDA, CDR2 SQIVND (reference sequence). This CDR3 spans 14 amino acids. V was pared by 3 bases and J by 7 bases, with 15 bases between.

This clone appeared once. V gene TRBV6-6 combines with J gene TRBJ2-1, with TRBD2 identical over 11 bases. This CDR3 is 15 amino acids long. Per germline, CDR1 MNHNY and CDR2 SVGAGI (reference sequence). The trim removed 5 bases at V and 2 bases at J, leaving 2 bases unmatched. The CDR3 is CASSETSGTYNEQFF. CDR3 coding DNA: TGTGCCAGCAGTGAGACTAGCGGGACCTACAATGAGCAGTTCTTC.

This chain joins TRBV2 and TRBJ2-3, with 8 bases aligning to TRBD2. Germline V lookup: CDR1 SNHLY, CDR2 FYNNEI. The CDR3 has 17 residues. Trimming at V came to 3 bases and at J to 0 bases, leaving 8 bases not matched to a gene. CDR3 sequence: CASSDPQIAGSTDTQYF. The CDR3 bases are TGTGCCAGCAGTGATCCCCAGATAGCGGGAAGCACAGATACGCAGTATTTT.

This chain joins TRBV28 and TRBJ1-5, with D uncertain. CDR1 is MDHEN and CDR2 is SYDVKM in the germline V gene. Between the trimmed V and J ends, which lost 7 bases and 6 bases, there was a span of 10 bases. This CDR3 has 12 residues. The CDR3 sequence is CASTRFPQPQHF. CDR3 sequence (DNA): TGTGCCAGCACCCGTTTTCCTCAGCCCCAGCATTTT.

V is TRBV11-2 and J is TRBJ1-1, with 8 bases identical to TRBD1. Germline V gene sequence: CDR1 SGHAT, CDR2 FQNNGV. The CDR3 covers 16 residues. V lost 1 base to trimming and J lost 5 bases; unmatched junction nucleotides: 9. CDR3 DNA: TGTGCCAGCAGCTTAGGTCAGGGGGCAAAGGGGACTGAAGCTTTCTTT. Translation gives CASSLGQGAKGTEAFF.